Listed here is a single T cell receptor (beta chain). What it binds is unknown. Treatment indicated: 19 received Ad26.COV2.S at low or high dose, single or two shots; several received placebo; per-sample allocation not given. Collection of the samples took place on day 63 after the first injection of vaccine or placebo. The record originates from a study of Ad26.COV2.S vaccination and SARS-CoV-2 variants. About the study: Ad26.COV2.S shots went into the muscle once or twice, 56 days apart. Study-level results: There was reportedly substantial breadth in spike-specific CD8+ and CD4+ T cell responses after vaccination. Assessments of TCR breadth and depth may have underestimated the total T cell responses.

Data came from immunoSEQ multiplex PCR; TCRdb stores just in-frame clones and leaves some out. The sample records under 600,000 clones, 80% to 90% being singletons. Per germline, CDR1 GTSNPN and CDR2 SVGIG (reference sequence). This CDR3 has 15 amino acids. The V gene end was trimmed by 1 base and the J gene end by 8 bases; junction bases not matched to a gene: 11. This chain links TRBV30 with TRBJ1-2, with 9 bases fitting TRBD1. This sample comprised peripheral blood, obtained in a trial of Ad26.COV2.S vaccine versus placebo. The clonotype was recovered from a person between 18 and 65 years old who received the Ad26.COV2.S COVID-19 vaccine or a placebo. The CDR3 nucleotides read TGTGCCTGGAGTGCTCAAACAGGGGGCGCAGGCGGCTACACCTTC. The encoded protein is CAWSAQTGGAGGYTF.